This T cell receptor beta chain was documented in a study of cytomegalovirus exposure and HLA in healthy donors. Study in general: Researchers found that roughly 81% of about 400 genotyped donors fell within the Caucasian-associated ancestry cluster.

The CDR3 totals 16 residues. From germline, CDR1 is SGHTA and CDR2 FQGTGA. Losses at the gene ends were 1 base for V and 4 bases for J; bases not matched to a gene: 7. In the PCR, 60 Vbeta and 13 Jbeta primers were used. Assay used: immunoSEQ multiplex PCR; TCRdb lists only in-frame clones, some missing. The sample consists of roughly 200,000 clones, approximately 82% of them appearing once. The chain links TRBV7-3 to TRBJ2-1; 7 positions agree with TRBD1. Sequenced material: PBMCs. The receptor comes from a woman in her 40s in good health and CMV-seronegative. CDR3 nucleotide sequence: TGTGCCAGCAGCTTAAAGTCCCGGGGACAGTACAATGAGCAGTTCTTC. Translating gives CASSLKSRGQYNEQFF.